The 19 T cell receptor beta chains presented below share a single source sample, sequenced in a study of T cell responses to AZD1222 COVID-19 vaccine. Profiling relied on immunoSEQ multiplex PCR, and the TCRdb table lists in-frame clones only, not all of them. The sample carries more than 95,000 clones, approximately 86% recorded once. Specimen: peripheral blood, collected 28 days after the second dose of the MenACWY control vaccine. All receptors come from an adult who received the MenACWY meningococcal vaccine as a control.

This clone occurred a few times. The chain joins TRBV28 to TRBJ1-5; D is ambiguous. Trimming took off 3 bases at V and 3 bases at J, with 6 bases between the two ends. CDR3 size: 13 residues. Germline V gene sequence: CDR1 MDHEN, CDR2 SYDVKM. The CDR3 DNA reads as TGTGCCAGCAGTTTTGTGGCCAATCAGCCCCAGCATTTT. Translated: CASSFVANQPQHF.

The chain employs TRBV7-2 and TRBJ2-7; D unresolved. The length of the CDR3 is 13 residues. Looked up from germline, CDR1 is SGHTA and CDR2 is FQGNSA. V was shortened by 1 base and J by 7 bases, with 11 bases between the two germline ends. The CDR3 reads CASSLDWAWEQYF. CDR3 bases: TGTGCCAGCAGCTTAGATTGGGCCTGGGAGCAGTACTTC.

The rearrangement links TRBV5-1 to TRBJ2-7; D tentatively reads TRBD1 or TRBD2 (5 bases each). Germline V gene lookup returns CDR1 SGHRS and CDR2 YFSETQ. The CDR3 length is 15 residues. V was shortened by 3 bases and J by 4 bases, with 17 bases between the two germline ends. CDR3 loop: CASSWALGEVYEQYF. The CDR3, as DNA: TGCGCCAGCAGCTGGGCTTTGGGGGAAGTATACGAGCAGTACTTC.

This sequence joins TRBV5-4 and TRBJ1-3, with unresolved D. Germline V gene sequence: CDR1 SGHNT, CDR2 YYREEE (reference sequence). The CDR3 has 14 residues. With 0 bases removed from V and 1 base from J, the gap between germline ends came to 5 bases. The CDR3 nucleotides read TGTGCCAGCAGCTTGGCGGTGTCTGGAAACACCATATATTTT. It encodes CASSLAVSGNTIYF.

The V and J genes are TRBV11-2 and TRBJ2-1; D is possibly TRBD2 (5 bases). Germline V gene data show CDR1 as SGHAT and CDR2 as FQNNGV. With 3 bases removed from V and 6 bases from J, the gap between germline ends came to 6 bases. The CDR3 is 12 residues long. In DNA, the CDR3 is TGTGCCAGCAGCTTCCGGGGCAATGAGCAGTTCTTC. Translating it yields CASSFRGNEQFF.

The gene calls are TRBV6-5 and TRBJ1-2, with TRBD1 matching 7 bases. Germline-derived CDR1 and CDR2 are MNHEY and SVGAGI. This CDR3 spans 13 amino acids. After removal of 6 bases from V and 8 bases from J, the junction contained 9 bases not matched to a gene. The CDR3 region is CASRRDSAGGYTF. The CDR3, as DNA: TGTGCCAGCAGGCGGGACAGCGCCGGGGGCTACACCTTC.

Concerning this clone itself: Distinct nucleotide sequences in the sample also encode this CDR3. The V call is TRBV19, the J call TRBJ1-1; D remains ambiguous. Trimming removed 3 bases at V and 1 base at J, with 6 bases between. This CDR3 has 13 residues. Germline-derived CDR1 and CDR2 are LNHDA and SQIVND (reference sequence). CDR3 nucleotide sequence: TGTGCCAGTAGTATTTGGGAGAACACTGAAGCTTTCTTT. Translating it yields CASSIWENTEAFF.

CDR3 sequence reads: CASGNPGNTIYF. In DNA form, the CDR3 reads TGTGCCAGTGGAAACCCTGGAAACACCATATATTTT. V and J are TRBV7-2 and TRBJ1-3; the D is unclear. V was shortened by 9 bases and J by 2 bases, with 8 bases between the two germline ends. CDR1 and CDR2 from the germline V gene are SGHTA and FQGNSA. The CDR3 is 12 residues long. Full variable domain (remainder filled in from reference TRBV7-2 and TRBJ1-3): GAGVSQSPSNKVTEKGKDVELRCDPISGHTALYWYRQSLGQGLEFLIYFQGNSAPDKSGLPSDRFSAERTGGSVSTLTIQRTQQEDSAVYLCASGNPGNTIYFGEGSWLTVV.

J is TRBJ1-2 and V is TRBV7-2; a possible D gene is TRBD1 (6 bases). CDR1 and CDR2 (germline): SGHTA, FQGNSA. Between the trimmed V and J ends, which lost 4 bases and 7 bases, there was a span of 19 bases. The CDR3 is made up of 15 amino acids. The CDR3 spells CASSSQDSPGSGYTF. The CDR3 nucleotides are TGTGCCAGCAGCTCCCAGGACAGCCCAGGTAGTGGCTACACCTTC.

This clone came up once. The chain links TRBV9 to TRBJ1-1; D is unresolved. The length of the CDR3 is 14 residues. The ends were cut back, 2 bases at V and 1 base at J, with 9 bases in the middle. CDR1 and CDR2 from the germline V gene are SGDLS and YYNGEE. CDR3 residues: CASSVLGSNTEAFF. The DNA of the CDR3 is TGTGCCAGCAGCGTCCTCGGATCGAACACTGAAGCTTTCTTT.

In this sample, this clone turned up a few times. The rearrangement uses TRBV15 and TRBJ2-2; D is perhaps TRBD1 (5 bases). Germline CDR1 LNHNV, CDR2 YYDKDF (reference sequence). The CDR3 totals 15 residues. Trimming cost V 6 bases and J 4 bases, with 15 bases left between them. The CDR3 is CATRGSQGGTGELFF. CDR3 DNA: TGTGCCACCAGAGGATCGCAGGGCGGCACCGGGGAGCTGTTTTTT.

This clone appeared a few times. The V call is TRBV7-9, the J call TRBJ1-4, with no clear D. Germline CDR1 SEHNR, CDR2 FQNEAQ (reference sequence). With 1 base removed from V and 8 bases from J, the gap between germline ends came to 11 bases. The CDR3 is made up of 14 amino acids. The CDR3 sequence: CASSLDRELEKLFF. The CDR3 region has the DNA TGTGCCAGCAGCTTAGACCGGGAGCTGGAAAAACTGTTTTTT.

The J gene is TRBJ1-1, the V gene TRBV3-1 (or the pseudogene TRBV3-2); D gene ambiguous. The CDR3 consists of 14 residues. Trimming stripped 1 base from V and 0 bases from J, with 6 bases between. CDR1 and CDR2 (germline): LGHDT, YNNKEL (reference sequence). The CDR3 DNA reads TGTGCCAGCAGCCAAGGGTGGATGAACACTGAAGCTTTCTTT. Translated: CASSQGWMNTEAFF.

In its sample, this clone was seen a few times. The CDR3 protein is CATSEPPGGSGTTDTQYF. In nucleotides, the CDR3 is TGTGCCACCAGTGAACCCCCGGGTGGGAGCGGGACCACAGATACGCAGTATTTT. The rearrangement links TRBV24-1 to TRBJ2-3, with TRBD2 matching 7 bases. From germline, CDR1 is KGHDR and CDR2 SFDVKD. V lost 4 bases and J lost 2; bases outside the gene matches: 14. The CDR3 sequence is 18 residues long.

Concerning this clone itself: Different DNA sequences within this sample yield the same CDR3. The chain employs TRBV5-1 and TRBJ2-2; D unresolved. This CDR3 region has 15 residues. V was cut by 4 bases and J by 0 bases, with 10 bases left in between. Germline-derived CDR1 and CDR2 are SGHRS and YFSETQ. Here the CDR3 DNA reads TGCGCCAGCAGCCCTGGCAGTCCGAACACCGGGGAGCTGTTTTTT. Protein: CASSPGSPNTGELFF.

There are a few counts of this clone. The rearrangement uses TRBV6-6 and TRBJ1-4; 7 bases are a match to TRBD1. Germline V gives CDR1 MNHNY, CDR2 SVGAGI (reference sequence). The CDR3 loop spans 15 amino acids. The junction had 3 bases not matched to a gene; V was cut back by 0 bases and J by 5 bases. CDR3 nucleotide sequence: TGTGCCAGCAGTTACTCACAGGGGAAGAATGAAAAACTGTTTTTT. Translating it yields CASSYSQGKNEKLFF.

The rearrangement joins TRBV24-1 to TRBJ2-6; D is ambiguous. The V gene's germline CDR1 is KGHDR and CDR2 SFDVKD. CDR3 size: 15 residues. Deletions cut 7 bases from V and 0 bases from J, with 9 bases between. CDR3 residues: CATSKGSSGANVLTF. The CDR3 DNA reads as TGTGCCACCAGCAAGGGTAGCTCTGGGGCCAACGTCCTGACTTTC.

This chain joins TRBV11-2 and TRBJ1-4; TRBD1 agrees at 7 bases. The CDR3 totals 16 residues. Germline V CDR1 and CDR2: SGHAT, FQNNGV. V lost 0 bases, J lost 5 bases, and 6 bases stayed unmatched. CDR3 in DNA: TGTGCCAGCAGCTTAGATCGGGGAGGGGGCAATGAAAAACTGTTTTTT. Protein sequence: CASSLDRGGGNEKLFF.

V is TRBV19 and J is TRBJ2-5; D is ambiguous. Germline V gene data show CDR1 as LNHDA and CDR2 as SQIVND (reference sequence). The CDR3 totals 13 residues. V was pared by 5 bases and J by 1 base, with 8 bases between. DNA for the CDR3: TGTGCCAGTAGTTTGACTCGCCAAGAGACCCAGTACTTC. It is translated as CASSLTRQETQYF.